The clone carrying this T cell receptor beta chain was detected a few times. Its target is not known. The record originates from a study of OX40 agonist ivuxolimab in advanced cancers. For the study at large: Patients undergoing dose escalation presented with hepatocellular carcinoma, melanoma, renal cell or head and neck cancer. Whole-study results and caveats: Still undetermined is the antigen specificity of the expanded peripheral T cells.

The germline V gene encodes CDR1 MNHEY and CDR2 SVGAGI. The CDR3 runs 12 residues. V dropped 8 bases and J dropped 4 bases, with 11 bases sitting between them. Here immunoSEQ multiplex PCR was the method, and the copy in TCRdb shows in-frame clones only, minus some. The sample contains 80,000 or so clones, 75% to 90% of which appear only once. V usage is TRBV6-5 and J usage is TRBJ1-2, with D maybe TRBD1 (5 bases). The source material was CD4+ or CD8+ T cells sorted from blood, sampled in a trial of the OX40 agonist ivuxolimab. The receptor's source is an adult with an advanced solid tumor such as melanoma, head and neck, liver or kidney cancer. CDR3 sequence: CASSSGIYGYTF. The CDR3, as DNA: TGTGCCAGCTCCTCAGGGATCTATGGCTACACCTTC.